The 23 T cell receptor beta chains below were found in one sample sequenced in a study of T cell responses to AZD1222 COVID-19 vaccine. Repertoires were generated with immunoSEQ multiplex PCR, while TCRdb's copy carries only in-frame clones and drops some. The data hold about 150,000 clones, with 93% observed a single time. The source was peripheral blood, collected on day 0 of AZD1222 vaccination. These receptors all stem from an adult in good health.

V usage is TRBV18 and J usage is TRBJ1-3, with 7 nucleotides matching TRBD1. After removal of 5 bases from V and 2 bases from J, the junction contained 6 bases not matched to a gene. The CDR3 contains 15 residues. Germline V lookup: CDR1 KGHSH, CDR2 LQKENI. CDR3 amino acids: CASSGGTAAGNTIYF. For the CDR3, the DNA is TGTGCCAGCTCAGGGGGGACAGCGGCTGGAAACACCATATATTTT.

The chain employs TRBV29-1 and TRBJ1-2; a weak D match, TRBD1 (6 bases). There are 15 residues in the CDR3. From germline, CDR1 is SQVTM and CDR2 ANQGSEA. V was clipped by 4 bases and J by 2 bases, with 17 bases between them. This CDR3 is CSVGTDPDENYGYTF. The CDR3, as DNA: TGCAGCGTTGGGACAGACCCTGATGAAAACTATGGCTACACCTTC.

The genes are TRBV10-2 and TRBJ1-1; D gene ambiguous. CDR1 and CDR2 from the germline V gene are WSHSY and SAAADI. Trimming stripped 3 bases from V and 0 bases from J, with 17 bases between. The CDR3 consists of 17 residues. CDR3 in amino acids: CASSDPGRGGLNTEAFF. CDR3 in DNA: TGCGCCAGCAGTGACCCGGGCCGGGGAGGGTTGAACACTGAAGCTTTCTTT.

The V gene is TRBV7-2, the J gene TRBJ2-6; 12 bases align to TRBD1. V was pared by 0 bases and J by 0 bases, with 9 bases of the junction left unmatched. This CDR3 spans 21 amino acids. Germline lookup yields CDR1 SGHTA and CDR2 FQGNSA. The CDR3 sequence is CASSLAIKGQGAVSGANVLTF. CDR3 in DNA: TGTGCCAGCAGCTTAGCGATTAAGGGACAGGGGGCTGTCTCTGGGGCCAACGTCCTGACTTTC.

The chain uses TRBV6-2 or TRBV6-3 and TRBJ1-5; D perhaps matches TRBD1 (6 bases). The CDR3 is made up of 15 amino acids. Trimming took off 2 bases at V and 0 bases at J, with 8 bases between the two ends. CDR1 is MNHEY and CDR2 is SVGEGT in the germline V gene. Written as DNA, the CDR3 is TGTGCCAGCAGTTACGGGACAAATAGCAATCAGCCCCAGCATTTT. This sequence encodes CASSYGTNSNQPQHF.

This chain connects TRBV20-1 to TRBJ2-1; 13 bases are a match to TRBD2. Germline V gene sequence: CDR1 DFQATT, CDR2 SNEGSKA (reference sequence). Germline trimming cut 3 bases from V and 4 bases from J; bases unmatched to any gene: 9. The length of the CDR3 is 17 residues. The CDR3 loop reads CSASDPGLAGAYNEQFF. The DNA of the CDR3 is TGCAGTGCTAGTGATCCCGGACTAGCGGGAGCATACAATGAGCAGTTCTTC.

J is TRBJ2-4 and V is TRBV5-4; D not resolved. The CDR3 runs to 13 residues. Germline CDR1 SGHNT, CDR2 YYREEE (reference sequence). The ends were cut back, 4 bases at V and 0 bases at J, with 5 bases in the middle. The CDR3 bases are TGTGCCAGCAGCCGTGGAGCCAAAAACATTCAGTACTTC. Translation: CASSRGAKNIQYF.

The gene calls are TRBV9 and TRBJ2-1; 10 bases agree with TRBD2. CDR1 is SGDLS, CDR2 YYNGEE, per germline. The CDR3 is made up of 15 amino acids. V was pared by 0 bases and J by 4 bases, with 1 base of the junction left unmatched. CDR3 protein: CASSVGTSGYNEQFF. CDR3 sequence (DNA): TGTGCCAGCAGCGTAGGGACTAGCGGTTACAATGAGCAGTTCTTC.

The genes are TRBV18 and TRBJ1-1; D gene uncertain. The germline V and J ends were trimmed by 2 bases and 6 bases, with 7 bases remaining between them. Germline loops: CDR1 KGHSH, CDR2 LQKENI. The CDR3 has 12 residues. The chain's CDR3 is CASSPRRAEAFF. The CDR3 DNA sequence: TGTGCCAGCTCACCAAGGAGGGCTGAAGCTTTCTTT.

This chain joins TRBV27 and TRBJ1-5; D gene uncertain. The germline gives CDR1 MNHEY, CDR2 SMNVEV (reference sequence). This CDR3 contains 16 residues. The ends were cut back, 6 bases at V and 2 bases at J, with 17 bases in the middle. This chain's CDR3 is CASSYGAGLGNQPQHF. The DNA for the CDR3 is TGTGCCAGCAGCTACGGAGCGGGGTTGGGCAATCAGCCCCAGCATTTT.

The gene calls are TRBV10-2 and TRBJ2-1, with D tentatively TRBD2 (7 bases). V gave up 4 bases and J gave up 5 bases, with 18 bases separating them. Germline CDR1 and CDR2: WSHSY and SAAADI. The CDR3 loop spans 16 amino acids. The CDR3 coding sequence is TGCGCCAGCAGTGGGAAACGGGGGGCTGGGAACAATGAGCAGTTCTTC. Its translation: CASSGKRGAGNNEQFF.

The V gene is TRBV27, the J gene TRBJ2-1; perhaps TRBD2 as D (6 bases). The CDR3 sequence is 15 residues long. In germline, CDR1 is MNHEY, CDR2 SMNVEV (reference sequence). Trimming pared 7 bases from V and 4 bases from J, leaving 17 bases between. CDR3: CASTWRDGRYNEQFF. The DNA of the CDR3 is TGTGCCAGCACGTGGAGGGACGGTAGGTACAATGAGCAGTTCTTC.

The chain links TRBV18 to TRBJ1-4; possibly TRBD1 for D (6 bases). Germline V gene sequence: CDR1 KGHSH, CDR2 LQKENI. This CDR3 has 16 residues. Trimming stripped 2 bases from V and 7 bases from J, with 17 bases between. CDR3 sequence reads: CASSPDFRGEGEKLFF. CDR3 in DNA: TGTGCCAGCTCACCAGACTTCAGGGGCGAGGGTGAAAAACTGTTTTTT.

The gene calls are TRBV5-1 and TRBJ1-6, with 12 bases matching TRBD1. Per the germline V gene, CDR1 is SGHRS and CDR2 is YFSETQ. V dropped 1 base and J dropped 5; count of bases not matched to a gene: 13. The CDR3 has 20 residues. The CDR3 here is CASSLFRGQGARRDNSPLHF. CDR3 coding DNA: TGCGCCAGCAGCTTGTTTCGGGGACAGGGGGCGCGGAGAGATAATTCACCCCTCCACTTT.

The table lists this clone with a count of one. The chain joins TRBV5-8 to TRBJ1-2, with 12 bases aligning to TRBD1. The CDR3 is 16 amino acids. With V trimmed by 5 bases and J by 3 bases, 8 bases remained unmatched. Germline V CDR1 and CDR2: SGHTS, YDEGEE. For the CDR3, the DNA is TGTGCCAGCAGAAAGGGACAGGGGGCGTCTGACTATGGCTACACCTTC. Translated, it gives CASRKGQGASDYGYTF.

The genes are TRBV6-4 and TRBJ1-2; no firm D call. The CDR3 is made up of 13 amino acids. V was clipped by 0 bases and J by 6 bases, with 8 bases between them. Germline CDR1 and CDR2: MRHNA and SNTAGT. CDR3 coding DNA: TGTGCCAGCAGTGACTCGGGGAGAGATGGCTACACCTTC. Residues: CASSDSGRDGYTF.

This clone came up a few times. This chain uses TRBV3-1 (or the pseudogene TRBV3-2) with TRBJ1-6; the D gene is possibly TRBD1 (6 bases). CDR3 length equals 15 residues. The V gene's germline CDR1 is LGHDT and CDR2 YNNKEL (reference sequence). Trimming took 3 bases from V and 5 from J, leaving 11 bases between them. CDR3 in DNA: TGTGCCAGCAGCCACCGACAGGTAGATAATTCACCCCTCCACTTT. It translates to CASSHRQVDNSPLHF.

The chain is built from TRBV9 and TRBJ1-1, with 8 bases aligning to TRBD1. CDR3 length equals 17 residues. The V gene's germline CDR1 is SGDLS and CDR2 YYNGEE. Unmatched junction bases numbered 9, after V lost 2 bases and J lost 0 bases. The CDR3 reads CASSVGQGGLVNTEAFF. In DNA form, the CDR3 reads TGTGCCAGCAGCGTCGGACAGGGTGGATTGGTGAACACTGAAGCTTTCTTT.

The gene calls are TRBV6-5 and TRBJ1-2; D possibly corresponds to TRBD1 (5 bases). Germline V gene lookup returns CDR1 MNHEY and CDR2 SVGAGI. This CDR3 has 14 residues. Between the trimmed V and J ends, which lost 6 bases and 4 bases, there was a span of 15 bases. This chain's CDR3 is CASRRDGTIYGYTF. The CDR3 DNA follows: TGTGCCAGCAGAAGGGACGGGACCATCTATGGCTACACCTTC.

CDR3 amino acids: CANRELREGQNEQYF. The CDR3 DNA sequence: TGTGCCAACAGGGAATTGAGGGAGGGCCAGAACGAGCAGTACTTC. The J gene is TRBJ2-7, the V gene TRBV2; the D gene is possibly TRBD2 (7 bases). From germline, CDR1 is SNHLY and CDR2 FYNNEI. V lost 10 bases to trimming and J lost 5 bases, with 24 bases between them. The CDR3 is 15 amino acids.

The chain employs TRBV11-2 and TRBJ2-1, with D unclear. Germline CDR1 is SGHAT and CDR2 is FQNNGV. V was trimmed by 1 base and J by 9 bases, leaving 10 bases between them. The CDR3 loop spans 13 amino acids. In DNA, the CDR3 is TGTGCCAGCAGCTTAGCACGGCTGGGTGAGCAGTTCTTC. Translating gives CASSLARLGEQFF. Drawing the rest from reference TRBV11-2 and TRBJ2-1, the complete variable domain is EAGVAQSPRYKIIEKRQSVAFWCNPISGHATLYWYQQILGQGPKLLIQFQNNGVVDDSQLPKDRFSAERLKGVDSTLKIQPAKLEDSAVYLCASSLARLGEQFFGPGTRLTVL.

Turning to this clone: This specimen includes other DNA sequences encoding the same CDR3. The genes are TRBV18 and TRBJ2-5, with D perhaps TRBD1 (5 bases). The CDR3 totals 13 residues. The V and J ends lost 1 base and 2 bases respectively, with 5 bases between them. The germline CDR1 and CDR2 sequences are KGHSH and LQKENI. In DNA, the CDR3 is TGTGCCAGCTCACCACGACAGCAAGAGACCCAGTACTTC. This sequence encodes CASSPRQQETQYF.

The rearrangement links TRBV6-6 to TRBJ1-4; D is unclear. In germline, CDR1 is MNHNY, CDR2 SVGAGI (reference sequence). Deletions cut 2 bases from V and 7 bases from J, with 11 bases between. The CDR3 is made up of 14 amino acids. CDR3 protein: CASSYGQWAEKLFF. The CDR3 DNA reads TGTGCCAGCAGTTACGGCCAGTGGGCTGAAAAACTGTTTTTT.